One sample yielded the 6 T cell receptor beta chains listed below, sequenced in a study of blood T cell repertoires in COVID-19 (dated by TCRdb to 2018 to 2020). The library was generated by the immunoSEQ multiplex PCR assay. TCRdb took this table from immuneACCESS and kept in-frame rearrangements with V and J called. Such tables lack part of the clones; where checked against another copy, unresolved V genes explain under half of the gap, and the rest is unexplained. The sample records roughly 37,000 clones, around 78% of which are singletons. The ten top clones hold 33% of the sample. Sample: peripheral blood. These receptors were obtained from a man between 60 and 70 years old with acute or convalescent COVID-19.

The chain is built from TRBV6-2 or TRBV6-3 and TRBJ2-7; TRBD2 might be the D (5 bases). Trimming took off 5 bases at V and 6 bases at J, with 14 bases between the two ends. The CDR3 contains 13 residues. Germline CDR1 reads MNHEY; CDR2 reads SVGEGT. The CDR3 protein is CASSKEGGREQYF. In DNA, the CDR3 is TGTGCCAGCAGTAAAGAGGGTGGGCGCGAGCAGTACTTC.

V gene TRBV6-5 combines with J gene TRBJ2-1, with a tentative D call TRBD2 (5 bases). Germline V gene sequence: CDR1 MNHEY, CDR2 SVGAGI. The CDR3 contains 13 residues. V lost 6 bases to trimming and J lost 6 bases, with 12 bases between them. The CDR3 protein is CASRGSEGNEQFF. DNA of the CDR3: TGTGCCAGCAGGGGTAGCGAAGGCAATGAGCAGTTCTTC.

The chain joins TRBV11-1 to TRBJ2-2, with 9 bases matching TRBD1. The CDR3 extends over 14 amino acids. Looked up from germline, CDR1 is SGHAT and CDR2 is FQDESV (reference sequence). V gave up 8 bases and J gave up 2 bases; unmatched junction bases: 3. CDR3: CASGGQGNTGELFF. The DNA of the CDR3 is TGTGCCAGCGGGGGACAGGGTAACACCGGGGAGCTGTTTTTT.

The chain couples TRBV10-3 to TRBJ2-5; a weak D match, TRBD1 (6 bases). Trimming removed 0 bases from V and 6 bases from J, with 17 bases in between. The CDR3 contains 16 residues. Per germline, CDR1 ENHRY and CDR2 SYGVKD. The CDR3 spells CAISESLGAGRQTQYF. The CDR3 DNA reads as TGTGCCATCAGTGAGTCATTGGGGGCAGGGCGGCAGACCCAGTACTTC.

The chain recombines TRBV19 with TRBJ2-7, with 7 positions matching TRBD1. The V gene's germline CDR1 is LNHDA and CDR2 SQIVND (reference sequence). With 7 bases clipped from V and 2 bases from J, the junction kept 5 bases outside the gene matches. The CDR3 has 13 amino acids. Here the CDR3 DNA reads TGTGCCAGTAAACGGCAGGGGGCCTACGAGCAGTACTTC. Translating gives CASKRQGAYEQYF.

J is TRBJ2-7 and V is TRBV12-3 or TRBV12-4; 9 bases map to TRBD2. Germline trimming cut 6 bases from V and 7 bases from J; bases unmatched to any gene: 4. This CDR3 contains 12 residues. The CDR3 sequence: CASSSSGVEQYF. The CDR3 coding sequence is TGTGCCAGCAGCTCTAGCGGGGTGGAGCAGTACTTC.